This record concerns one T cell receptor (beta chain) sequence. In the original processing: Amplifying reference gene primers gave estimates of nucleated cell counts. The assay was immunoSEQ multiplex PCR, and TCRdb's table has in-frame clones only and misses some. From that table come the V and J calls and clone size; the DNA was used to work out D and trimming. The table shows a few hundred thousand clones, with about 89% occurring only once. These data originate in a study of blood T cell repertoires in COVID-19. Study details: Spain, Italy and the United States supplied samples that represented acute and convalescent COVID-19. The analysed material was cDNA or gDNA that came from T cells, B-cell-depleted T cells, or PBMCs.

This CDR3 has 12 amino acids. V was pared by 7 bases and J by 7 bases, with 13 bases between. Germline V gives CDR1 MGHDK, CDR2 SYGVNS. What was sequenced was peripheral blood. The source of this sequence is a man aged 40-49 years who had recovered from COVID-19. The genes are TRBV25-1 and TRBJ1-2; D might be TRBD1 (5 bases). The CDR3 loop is CASTAGTFGYTF. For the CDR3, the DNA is TGTGCCAGCACCGCGGGGACTTTTGGCTACACCTTC.